The entry that follows covers one T cell receptor beta chain sequence. This entry belongs to a study of CD8+ T cells in alopecia areata. Turning to the study itself: A regimen of oral tofacitinib, 5 to 10 mg twice daily, was given to treated patients. The duration of tofacitinib was 6 to 18 months, with 6 months off drug afterward. Disease severity was quantified as SALT score of affected scalp area.

Treatment denoted: oral pan-JAK inhibitor, 5-10 mg twice daily. The study team obtained lesional scalp punch biopsies and peripheral blood from alopecia areata patients. The V end was cut by 5 bases, the J end by 0 bases, with 5 bases between. The CDR3 runs to 14 residues. Germline V gives CDR1 SEHNR, CDR2 FQNEAQ (reference sequence). RNA was isolated and reverse transcribed to cDNA, the sequencing template. Sequencing was performed with immunoSEQ multiplex PCR; in TCRdb, only in-frame clones are kept and a portion is missing. The sample lists roughly 200,000 clones, approximately 55% occurring once. The source material was CD8+ T cells sorted from blood, sampled at week 24, from a patient treated with tofacitinib. The gene calls are TRBV7-9 and TRBJ2-6; no firm D call. This clonotype originated in a human donor with alopecia areata. The CDR3 loop is CASSPSSGANVLTF. DNA of the CDR3: TGTGCCAGCAGCCCAAGCTCTGGGGCCAACGTCCTGACTTTC.